The sample holds a few counts of the clone carrying this T cell receptor beta chain. Antigen specificity is unknown. The data were obtained in a study of cytomegalovirus exposure and HLA in healthy donors. Whole-study results and caveats: Productive status was seen about 90% or about 30% of the time for most TCR beta V segments in an earlier analysis. In a later analysis, productive TCRs from donors in an Asian-associated ancestry cluster reportedly carried fewer N-insertions than the cohort mean. What TCR beta sequences reportedly achieved was accurate prediction of HLA-A and HLA-B alleles in most subjects. In a later analysis, across HLA loci, associated TCR counts were highest for DRB1, lowest for HLA-C.

V lost 0 bases to trimming and J lost 5 bases, with 20 bases between them. Per the germline V gene, CDR1 is SGHRS and CDR2 is YFSETQ. There are 17 residues in the CDR3. Amplification used 60 Vbeta primers and 13 Jbeta primers. Generated by immunoSEQ multiplex PCR, the TCRdb table keeps only in-frame clones and is missing some. The data contain some 130,000 clones, roughly four fifths of them singletons. This chain uses TRBV5-1 with TRBJ2-5, with D perhaps matching TRBD2 (6 bases). The sample comprised PBMCs. The receptor was isolated from a young man in good health and CMV-seronegative. CDR3 region: CASSLAPLRGGGETQYF. The CDR3, as DNA: TGCGCCAGCAGCTTGGCCCCACTGCGGGGCGGAGGGGAGACCCAGTACTTC.